This entry lists 3 T cell receptor beta chains sequenced from one sample in a study of blood T cell repertoires in COVID-19. Only in-frame clones appear in the TCRdb table, and some are missing; sequencing was by immunoSEQ multiplex PCR. Of 130,000 or so clones in the sample, over 80% were seen once. Sequencing was performed on peripheral blood. These receptors were obtained from a man in his forties or fifties with active COVID-19.

This clone was found once. This chain uses TRBV5-8 with TRBJ2-1, with a possible D match to TRBD1 (5 bases). The CDR3 is 16 amino acids. CDR1 is SGHTS and CDR2 is YDEGEE in the germline V gene. V gave up 4 bases and J gave up 6 bases, with 20 bases separating them. The DNA of the CDR3 is TGTGCCAGCAGCCTCCCCCAAGGGGAACGAGGCAATGAGCAGTTCTTC. Translated: CASSLPQGERGNEQFF.

This clone was counted only a few times. The chain joins TRBV5-6 to TRBJ1-1; 7 bases line up with TRBD1. This CDR3 spans 16 amino acids. Germline loops: CDR1 SGHDT, CDR2 YYEEEE. J gave up 5 bases and V 0 bases, and 10 bases lay outside the gene matches. The chain's CDR3 is CASSLAPRPGGTEAFF. For the CDR3, the DNA is TGTGCCAGCAGCTTGGCCCCTCGGCCAGGGGGGACTGAAGCTTTCTTT.

V is TRBV3-1 (or the pseudogene TRBV3-2) and J is TRBJ2-2; D is unresolved. The CDR3 loop spans 15 amino acids. Germline assignment: CDR1 LGHDT and CDR2 YNNKEL (reference sequence). Trimming removed 0 bases at V and 2 bases at J, with 7 bases between. The DNA for the CDR3 is TGTGCCAGCAGCCAAGAAACGGGTAACACCGGGGAGCTGTTTTTT. Translated: CASSQETGNTGELFF.